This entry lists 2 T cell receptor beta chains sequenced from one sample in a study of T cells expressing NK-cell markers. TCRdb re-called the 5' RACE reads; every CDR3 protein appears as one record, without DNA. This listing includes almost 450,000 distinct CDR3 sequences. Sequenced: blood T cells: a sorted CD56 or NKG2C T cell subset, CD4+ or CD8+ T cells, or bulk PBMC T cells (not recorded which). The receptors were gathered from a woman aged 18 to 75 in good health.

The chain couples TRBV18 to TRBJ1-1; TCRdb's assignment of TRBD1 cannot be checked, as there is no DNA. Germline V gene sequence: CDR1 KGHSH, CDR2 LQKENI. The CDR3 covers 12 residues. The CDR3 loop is CASSPQTGEAFF.

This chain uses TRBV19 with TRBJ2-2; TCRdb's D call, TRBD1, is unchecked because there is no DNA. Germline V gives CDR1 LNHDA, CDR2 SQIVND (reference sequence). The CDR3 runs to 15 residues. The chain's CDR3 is CASSIRDRSTGELFF.